This paragraph covers one T cell receptor beta chain sequence. Its antigen is undetermined. These data are taken from a study of T cell responses to AZD1222 COVID-19 vaccine. General study findings and limits: Spike-specific TCR depth and breadth grew after two AZD1222 doses. Vaccine-associated CD4 TCRs ranged over spike, dominating at 160-218 and 743-854. White British people made up most donors, females outnumbered males, and clonal diversity was possibly underestimated. Reportedly, nearly half of unique spike TCRs recognized epitopes outside B.1.351/B.1.1.7 mutations.

There are 14 residues in the CDR3. Trimming took off 0 bases at V and 4 bases at J, with 7 bases between the two ends. In germline, CDR1 is MNHEY, CDR2 SVGEGT. TCRdb keeps only in-frame clones here, not all; method: immunoSEQ multiplex PCR. The table records tens of thousands of clones, around 91% of them present only once. This TCR came from an adult in good health. The source was peripheral blood, collected on day 0 of MenACWY control vaccination. The chain uses TRBV6-2 or TRBV6-3 and TRBJ2-1; no definite D call. DNA for the CDR3: TGTGCCAGCAGTTACTCGCGTGTGTACAATGAGCAGTTCTTC. It specifies CASSYSRVYNEQFF.